The rows below give T cell receptor beta chains drawn from one sample of a study of blood T cell repertoires in COVID-19. TCRdb's copy holds only in-frame clones and misses some; the assay was immunoSEQ multiplex PCR. This table holds fewer than 300,000 clones, approximately 86% found once. Sequenced material: peripheral blood. All receptors come from a young woman with acute or convalescent COVID-19. Both conserved end residues are part of each CDR3. The order of the fields is clone size, CDR3 length, D gene, J gene, V gene, CDR3 protein, CDR3 DNA. A D gene is named only where the DNA matches it firmly. Some rows have no size entry. The others give once, few or many, or a class for an expanded clone.

NA | 13 | NA | TRBJ2-5 | TRBV3-1/TRBV3-2 | CASSHLEQETQYF | TGTGCCAGCAGCCATCTTGAGCAAGAGACCCAGTACTTC
NA | 14 | TRBD1 | TRBJ2-5 | TRBV30 | CAWSVRDRGKTQYF | TGTGCCTGGAGTGTAAGGGACAGGGGTAAGACCCAGTACTTC
once | 14 | NA | TRBJ1-1 | TRBV6-6 | CASRGGGWDTEAFF | TGTGCCAGCAGGGGAGGGGGTTGGGACACTGAAGCTTTCTTT
NA | 16 | NA | TRBJ2-1 | TRBV7-3 | CASSLMAQDTYNEQFF | TGTGCCAGCAGCTTAATGGCCCAGGACACCTACAATGAGCAGTTCTTC
NA | 13 | NA | TRBJ1-2 | TRBV6-2/TRBV6-3 | CASSSQSGSGYTF | TGTGCCAGCAGTTCTCAGTCAGGATCCGGCTACACCTTC
once | 15 | NA | TRBJ2-6 | TRBV19 | CASRSDSSGANVLTF | TGTGCCAGTAGGTCAGACAGCTCTGGGGCCAACGTCCTGACTTTC
NA | 19 | TRBD2 | TRBJ2-2 | TRBV15 | CATSRPPGTSGRYTGELFF | TGTGCCACCAGCAGGCCGCCTGGGACTAGCGGGAGATACACCGGGGAGCTGTTTTTT
NA | 12 | NA | TRBJ1-2 | TRBV28 | CASSLSGMGYTF | TGTGCCAGCAGTTTGTCCGGTATGGGCTACACCTTC
NA | 15 | NA | TRBJ2-7 | TRBV19 | CASSETGNSDYEQYF | TGTGCCAGTAGCGAAACAGGGAATAGTGATTACGAGCAGTACTTC
NA | 14 | TRBD2 | TRBJ2-1 | TRBV10-1 | CASSSSGTSEEQFF | TGCGCCAGCAGTTCCTCCGGGACTAGCGAAGAGCAGTTCTTC
NA | 14 | TRBD1 | TRBJ2-7 | TRBV19 | CASSIYGRGHEQYF | TGTGCCAGTAGTATCTACGGCAGGGGGCACGAGCAGTACTTC
NA | 14 | TRBD1 | TRBJ1-1 | TRBV27 | CASSSTGLPTEAFF | TGTGCCAGCAGTTCGACAGGGCTGCCGACTGAAGCTTTCTTT
NA | 13 | NA | TRBJ1-5 | TRBV30 | CAWSAGPNQPQHF | TGTGCCTGGAGCGCAGGGCCTAATCAGCCCCAGCATTTT
NA | 16 | TRBD2 | TRBJ2-5 | TRBV13 | CASSLGTSGREETQYF | TGTGCCAGCAGCTTAGGGACTAGCGGGAGGGAAGAGACCCAGTACTTC
NA | 16 | NA | TRBJ2-7 | TRBV28 | CASSPLVDKLGYEQYF | TGTGCCAGCAGTCCCTTGGTCGACAAGCTCGGTTACGAGCAGTACTTC
NA | 14 | NA | TRBJ2-1 | TRBV4-3 | CASRRSGSHNEQFF | TGCGCCAGCAGACGCAGCGGGTCCCACAATGAGCAGTTCTTC
NA | 16 | NA | TRBJ2-3 | TRBV9 | CASSAHREGEEDTQYF | TGTGCCAGCAGCGCCCACAGGGAAGGTGAGGAAGATACGCAGTATTTT